The 3 T cell receptor beta chains below come from one sample, sequenced in a study of identical twins (dated by TCRdb to the mid-2010s). Libraries were constructed by 5' RACE. The sample was run on an Illumina HiSeq 2000. The public reads were reprocessed in TCRdb via fastp at Q25 and MiXCR, keeping in-frame beta chains. CDR3 protein duplicates are merged, each entry listing the most common genes and DNA. A total of approximately 550,000 distinct CDR3 sequences appear in this sample, around 24% of them only once. More than 0.4% of the sample is taken by the ten largest. This same sample was also part of a study on yellow fever vaccine responses in identical twins.

Sequencing used CD4+ T cells sorted from blood. Every receptor here comes from a young woman in good health.

The sample holds a few counts of this clonotype. The rearrangement joins TRBV20-1 to TRBJ2-5; 12 bases are a match to TRBD2. This CDR3 has 14 amino acids. J lost 5 bases, V lost 1 base, and 2 bases had no gene match. Germline V gene sequence: CDR1 DFQATT, CDR2 SNEGSKA (reference sequence). Written as DNA, the CDR3 is TGCAGTGCTAGAGGACTAGCGGGAGCGGAGACCCAGTACTTC. It specifies CSARGLAGAETQYF.

This chain connects TRBV11-2 to TRBJ2-3; D might be TRBD1 or TRBD2, each matching 5 bases. The CDR3 sequence is 16 residues long. Germline V gives CDR1 SGHAT, CDR2 FQNNGV. Trimming removed 0 bases at V and 4 bases at J, with 14 bases between. The CDR3 bases are TGTGCCAGCAGCTTAGACGGGGCAGGAGGCCCAGATACGCAGTATTTT. It codes for CASSLDGAGGPDTQYF.

This clonotype was detected once. This chain uses TRBV5-1 with TRBJ1-2; the D is unclear. V was pared by 2 bases and J by 3 bases, with 8 bases between. Germline V gene sequence: CDR1 SGHRS, CDR2 YFSETQ. The CDR3 runs 13 residues. CDR3 region: CASSFDGDYGYTF. The DNA of the CDR3 is TGCGCCAGCAGCTTTGACGGAGACTATGGCTACACCTTC.